This passage covers 13 T cell receptor beta chains from one sample sequenced in a study of human T cells and chemical hapten exposure. TCRdb called the RACE reads again in MiXCR, with one record for every CDR3 protein. The sample has just over 350,000 distinct CDR3 sequences, about 6% seen once. Time point reported: patch test 2, 6 weeks after DPC sensitization. Treatment indicated: therapeutic diphenylcyclopropenone sensitization with weekly scalp DPC. Sequencing used whole blood, obtained in connection with sensitization to the hapten diphenylcyclopropenone (DPC). The receptor set was obtained from a woman between 18 and 29 years old with alopecia areata. Some clones in this sample may be carry-over from other donors' samples.

In this sample, this clonotype turned up many times. The chain is built from TRBV4-3 and TRBJ2-5; 7 bases align to TRBD1. Germline V gene lookup returns CDR1 LGHNA and CDR2 YSLEER. There are 19 residues in the CDR3. Unmatched junction bases numbered 16, after V lost 0 bases and J lost 3 bases. The CDR3 spells CASSQDGTVGAQYKETQYF. The CDR3 DNA is TGCGCCAGCAGCCAAGATGGGACAGTTGGGGCACAATACAAAGAGACCCAGTACTTC.

In this sample, this clonotype turned up a few times. The chain has TRBV21-1 and TRBJ2-5; TRBD1, the table's D call, lacks a check against the DNA. TRBV21-1 counts as a pseudogene. This CDR3 is built from 14 residues. The CDR3 sequence: CASSSPGTAETQYF. CDR3 nucleotide sequence: TGTGCCAGCAGCTCGCCCGGGACAGCAGAGACCCAGTACTTC.

There are many counts of this clonotype. The chain combines TRBV6-2 or TRBV6-3 with TRBJ2-3; D gene unclear. Germline V gene lookup returns CDR1 MNHEY and CDR2 SVGEGT. The CDR3 length is 17 residues. Trimming cost V 2 bases and J 1 base, with 16 bases left between them. In nucleotides, the CDR3 is TGTGCCAGCAGTTACCGCCCCGTCGTACAACGCACAGATACGCAGTATTTT. Translating gives CASSYRPVVQRTDTQYF.

This clonotype was counted at least ten times. The chain recombines TRBV6-5 with TRBJ2-1, with TRBD2 identical over 11 bases. CDR1 MNHEY and CDR2 SVGAGI come from the germline V gene. Unmatched junction bases numbered 6, after V lost 5 bases and J lost 6 bases. The CDR3 consists of 15 residues. This chain's CDR3 is CASSPPGTSGNEQFF. The CDR3 DNA is TGTGCCAGCAGTCCACCCGGGACTAGCGGCAATGAGCAGTTCTTC.

This clonotype was counted many times. V usage is TRBV7-2 and J usage is TRBJ2-1; no clear D gene. The V gene's germline CDR1 is SGHTA and CDR2 FQGNSA. There are 12 residues in the CDR3. Trimming removed 8 bases at V and 12 bases at J, with 17 bases between. The CDR3 DNA reads TGTGCCAGCCGTGACGAAGGAAGTAGGCAGTTCTTC. This translates into CASRDEGSRQFF.

This CDR3 reads CATSPRRGGAVDTQYF. DNA of the CDR3: TGTGCCACCAGCCCCCGGAGGGGCGGGGCGGTAGATACGCAGTATTTT. The rearrangement links TRBV15 to TRBJ2-3, with a possible D match to TRBD2 (6 bases). The V gene lost 5 bases and the J gene lost 5 bases, with 20 bases spanning the gap. From germline, CDR1 is LNHNV and CDR2 YYDKDF (reference sequence). The CDR3 is 16 residues long.

The table lists this clonotype with a few counts. The chain couples TRBV25-1 to TRBJ1-1; TRBD1 agrees at 8 bases. J lost 8 bases, V lost 6 bases, and 11 bases had no gene match. Germline V gene sequence: CDR1 MGHDK, CDR2 SYGVNS. The CDR3 has 14 amino acids. The CDR3 sequence is CASSLAGGDREAFF. In DNA, the CDR3 is TGTGCCAGCAGCCTCGCTGGGGGGGACAGGGAAGCTTTCTTT.

The chain is built from TRBV5-4 and TRBJ2-5, with D unclear. Trimming stripped 3 bases from V and 3 bases from J, with 9 bases between. The CDR3 spans 13 residues. From germline, CDR1 is SGHNT and CDR2 YYREEE (reference sequence). In DNA form, the CDR3 reads TGTGCCAGCAGCTCAATGCTTAAAGAGACCCAGTACTTC. This gives the protein CASSSMLKETQYF.

J is TRBJ2-7 and V is TRBV10-3; D possibly corresponds to TRBD1 (6 bases). This CDR3 has 12 amino acids. Germline loops: CDR1 ENHRY, CDR2 SYGVKD. Trimming pared 6 bases from V and 1 base from J, leaving 7 bases between. The CDR3 DNA reads as TGTGCCATCAGGCAGGGGTCCTACGAGCAGTACTTC. It encodes CAIRQGSYEQYF.

The rearrangement uses TRBV2 and TRBJ2-5; D is unresolved. Germline V gives CDR1 SNHLY, CDR2 FYNNEI. This CDR3 has 14 residues. V lost 5 bases to trimming and J lost 3 bases, with 13 bases between them. The CDR3 DNA reads as TGTGCCAGCAGTTTCCTCACAGAGAAAGAGACCCAGTACTTC. Protein sequence: CASSFLTEKETQYF.

At least ten counts were recorded for this clonotype. The chain links TRBV20-1 to TRBJ2-2; 13 bases fit TRBD2. Germline CDR1 DFQATT, CDR2 SNEGSKA (reference sequence). V lost 0 bases and J lost 6; bases outside the gene matches: 13. The CDR3 runs to 19 residues. This CDR3 reads CSARDPLAGGILGAGELFF. CDR3 bases: TGCAGTGCTAGAGACCCACTAGCGGGGGGGATCCTCGGCGCCGGGGAGCTGTTTTTT.

This clonotype was seen more than once but under ten times. J is TRBJ2-3 and V is TRBV20-1; D is undetermined. V was trimmed by 7 bases and J by 6 bases, leaving 11 bases between them. The CDR3 spans 11 residues. The germline V gene encodes CDR1 DFQATT and CDR2 SNEGSKA (reference sequence). The CDR3 DNA sequence: TGCAGTGTACATCGCTCCGATACGCAGTATTTT. Protein sequence: CSVHRSDTQYF.

This clonotype was seen more than once but under ten times. The V call is TRBV5-1, the J call TRBJ2-2; 7 nucleotides agree with TRBD2. V shed 0 bases and J 6 bases; nucleotides not matched to a gene: 2. This CDR3 comprises 14 residues. From germline, CDR1 is SGHRS and CDR2 YFSETQ. CDR3 DNA: TGCGCCAGCAGCTTGGATCTAGCGGCCGGGGAGCTGTTTTTT. Translation gives CASSLDLAAGELFF.